This T cell receptor beta chain came from a study of Ad26.COV2.S vaccination and SARS-CoV-2 variants. General study findings and limits: Recipients of vaccine and of placebo showed similar breadth of their non-spike TCR repertoires.

Sample treatment: around 19 received Ad26.COV2.S at low or high dose, single or two shots; roughly five received placebo; per-sample allocation not given. The samples date from day 63 after the first vaccine or placebo injection. This Boston cohort included adults aged 18-55 years. An Ad26 vector expressing Wuhan-strain SARS-CoV-2 spike served as the vaccine. The protocol was immunoSEQ multiplex PCR, while the TCRdb copy is restricted to in-frame clones and leaves out a portion. The sample lists 350,000 to 550,000 clones, 80% to 90% occurring once. The CDR3 consists of 14 residues. The germline CDR1 and CDR2 sequences are SGHTA and FQGTGA. V dropped 1 base and J dropped 2 bases, with 8 bases sitting between them. Turning to this clone: The antigen is unknown.

This chain connects TRBV7-3 to TRBJ2-5; D not certain. This sequence was found in a person aged 18 to 65 who received the Ad26.COV2.S COVID-19 vaccine or a placebo. Sequencing used peripheral blood, obtained in a trial of Ad26.COV2.S vaccine versus placebo. Here the CDR3 reads CASSLNAGQETQYF. CDR3 sequence (DNA): TGTGCCAGCAGCTTAAATGCTGGACAAGAGACCCAGTACTTC.